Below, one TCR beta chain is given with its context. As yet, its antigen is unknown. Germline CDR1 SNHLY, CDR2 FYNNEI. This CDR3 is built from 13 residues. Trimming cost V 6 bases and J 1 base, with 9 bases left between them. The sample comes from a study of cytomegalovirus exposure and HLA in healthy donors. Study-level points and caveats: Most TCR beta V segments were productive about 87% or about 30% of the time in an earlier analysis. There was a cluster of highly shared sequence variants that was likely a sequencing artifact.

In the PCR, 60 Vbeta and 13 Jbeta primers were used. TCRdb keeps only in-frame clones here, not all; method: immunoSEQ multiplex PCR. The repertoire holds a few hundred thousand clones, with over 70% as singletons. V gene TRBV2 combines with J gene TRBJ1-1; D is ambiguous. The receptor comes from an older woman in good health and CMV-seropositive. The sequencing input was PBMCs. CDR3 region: CASRRFGNTEAFF. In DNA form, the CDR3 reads TGTGCCAGCAGGCGCTTTGGGAACACTGAAGCTTTCTTT.